The rows below give T cell receptor beta chains drawn from one sample of a study of CD8+ T cells in alopecia areata. The table came from immunoSEQ multiplex PCR; TCRdb's copy has only in-frame clones and leaves some out. The profile shows about 180,000 clones, 63% of them singletons. Sequenced material: CD4+ T cells sorted from blood, taken at week 0. The receptors come from a human donor with alopecia areata. CDR3s include the opening cysteine and the closing phenylalanine or tryptophan. The D gene is left open where the match is weak. Not every row has a clone size; where given, it reads once, few, many or a size class.

J	size	D	V	CDR3	DNA
TRBJ1-2	.	.	TRBV5-6	CASSPGTEYGYTF	TGTGCCAGCAGCCCGGGGACCGAGTATGGCTACACCTTC
TRBJ1-1	.	.	TRBV20-1	CSARFDSF	TGCAGTGCCCGATTTGACAGTTTC
TRBJ2-3	.	.	TRBV5-6	CASSLAGLDTQYF	TGTGCCAGCAGCTTGGCAGGACTCGATACGCAGTATTTT
TRBJ1-6	few	TRBD1	TRBV15	CATSRVRGLGFNSPLHF	TGTGCCACCAGCAGAGTTAGGGGGCTCGGATTTAATTCACCCCTCCACTTT
TRBJ1-1	.	.	TRBV7-2	CASSLGWGGEAFF	TGTGCCAGCAGCTTAGGTTGGGGCGGCGAAGCTTTCTTT
TRBJ2-5	few	.	TRBV19	CASSIDPGETQYF	TGTGCCAGTAGTATAGATCCGGGAGAGACCCAGTACTTC
TRBJ2-1	.	TRBD1	TRBV2	CASSAMDRGNEQFF	TGTGCCAGCAGTGCCATGGACAGGGGGAATGAGCAGTTCTTC
TRBJ2-1	.	TRBD1	TRBV29-1	CSVRGGSNEQFF	TGCAGCGTTAGAGGGGGCAGCAATGAGCAGTTCTTC
TRBJ2-2	few	.	TRBV15	CATSRDLASRNTGELFF	TGTGCCACCAGCAGAGATTTGGCTAGTCGGAACACCGGGGAGCTGTTTTTT
TRBJ2-5	few	TRBD1	TRBV2	CASSRQGATQETQYF	TGTGCCAGCAGTCGACAGGGGGCGACCCAAGAGACCCAGTACTTC
TRBJ2-7	once	TRBD1	TRBV6-5	CASSSGQRVSYEQYF	TGTGCCAGCAGTTCGGGACAGAGAGTGTCCTACGAGCAGTACTTC
TRBJ2-5	.	.	TRBV6-5	CASRVPIGETQYF	TGTGCCAGCAGGGTTCCGATAGGAGAGACCCAGTACTTC
TRBJ2-1	.	.	TRBV29-1	CSAGHGGNEQFF	TGCAGCGCCGGACACGGTGGTAATGAGCAGTTCTTC
TRBJ2-1	.	.	TRBV5-6	CASSLNTPSWVGGEQFF	TGTGCCAGCAGCTTGAATACCCCCAGTTGGGTTGGTGGTGAGCAGTTCTTC
TRBJ1-5	.	TRBD1	TRBV4-1	CASSQEGGGWQPQHF	TGCGCCAGCAGCCAAGAAGGAGGGGGCTGGCAGCCCCAGCATTTT
TRBJ2-3	.	TRBD2	TRBV29-1	CSVTSGGALDTQYF	TGCAGCGTTACTAGCGGGGGGGCTCTGGATACGCAGTATTTT
TRBJ2-1	few	TRBD2	TRBV30	CALNGLAGYNEQFF	TGTGCCTTAAATGGACTAGCAGGCTACAATGAGCAGTTCTTC
TRBJ2-7	.	.	TRBV18	CASSRGPPRYEQYF	TGTGCCAGCTCGAGGGGTCCGCCACGGTACGAGCAGTACTTC
TRBJ1-4	.	.	TRBV4-1	CASSQSFGRQNEKLFF	TGCGCCAGCAGCCAAAGCTTCGGCAGACAAAATGAAAAACTGTTTTTT
TRBJ1-1	.	TRBD1	TRBV5-1	CASSLVFQGAEAEAFF	TGCGCCAGCAGCTTGGTTTTTCAGGGGGCGGAGGCTGAAGCTTTCTTT
TRBJ1-1	.	.	TRBV6-1	CASSSLGSPAEAFF	TGTGCCAGCTCTTCCTTAGGGTCCCCCGCTGAAGCTTTCTTT
TRBJ1-1	.	.	TRBV29-1	CSVEKGTLNTEAFF	TGCAGCGTTGAAAAGGGGACGCTGAACACTGAAGCTTTCTTT
TRBJ2-3	.	.	TRBV5-6	CASSLSGSTDTQYF	TGTGCCAGCAGCTTGAGTGGGAGCACAGATACGCAGTATTTT
TRBJ1-1	.	.	TRBV29-1	CSVRETEAFF	TGCAGCGTGAGGGAAACTGAAGCTTTCTTT
TRBJ2-3	.	.	TRBV27	CASSFEGPTDTQYF	TGTGCCAGCAGTTTCGAGGGCCCCACAGATACGCAGTATTTT
TRBJ1-1	.	.	TRBV30	CAWSRGQRVTEAFF	TGTGCCTGGAGCCGAGGGCAGCGGGTCACTGAAGCTTTCTTT
TRBJ2-3	.	TRBD2	TRBV5-1	CASSLRGLAADTQYF	TGCGCCAGCAGCTTGAGAGGACTAGCAGCAGATACGCAGTATTTT
TRBJ2-3	.	TRBD2	TRBV2	CASSEGLAGVDTQYF	TGTGCCAGCAGTGAGGGGCTAGCGGGGGTAGATACGCAGTATTTT
TRBJ1-2	.	TRBD1	TRBV30	CAWTKRTGSGYTF	TGTGCCTGGACAAAACGGACAGGGAGTGGCTACACCTTC
TRBJ2-7	.	TRBD2	TRBV10-3	CAISESVLASSYEQYF	TGTGCCATCAGTGAGTCGGTACTAGCGAGTTCCTACGAGCAGTACTTC
TRBJ2-5	.	TRBD2	TRBV30	CASTAGLATKETQYF	TGTGCCTCGACTGCTGGACTAGCGACTAAAGAGACCCAGTACTTC
TRBJ1-5	.	TRBD1	TRBV15	CATSRGFTGTGGGLSNQPQHF	TGTGCCACCAGCAGAGGATTTACCGGGACAGGGGGCGGATTGAGCAATCAGCCCCAGCATTTT
TRBJ1-1	few	.	TRBV5-5	CASTPEGGWGTEAFF	TGTGCCAGCACCCCGGAGGGGGGTTGGGGCACTGAAGCTTTCTTT
TRBJ2-1	.	.	TRBV4-3	CASSQEAGGQDPYNEQFF	TGCGCCAGCAGCCAAGAAGCAGGGGGGCAGGACCCCTACAATGAGCAGTTCTTC
TRBJ2-7	.	TRBD2	TRBV15	CATSKNGLASTYEQYF	TGTGCCACCAGCAAAAACGGACTAGCCTCGACCTACGAGCAGTACTTC
TRBJ2-1	few	TRBD1	TRBV18	CASSPLTGLYNEQFF	TGTGCCAGCTCACCACTGACAGGGCTTTACAATGAGCAGTTCTTC
TRBJ1-2	.	TRBD1	TRBV30	CAWTPGGLYYTF	TGTGCCTGGACTCCAGGGGGCCTTTACTACACCTTC
TRBJ1-1	.	.	TRBV2	CASSDRVRTEAFF	TGTGCCAGCAGTGACAGGGTAAGGACTGAAGCTTTCTTT
TRBJ2-1	few	.	TRBV9	CASSVGLSGAHNEQFF	TGTGCCAGCAGCGTAGGTCTGTCGGGGGCCCACAATGAGCAGTTCTTC
TRBJ2-6	once	TRBD1	TRBV15	CATRGDRDITGANVLTF	TGTGCCACCCGGGGGGACAGGGATATCACTGGGGCCAACGTCCTGACTTTC
TRBJ1-6	.	.	TRBV5-4	CASSLPAGDNSPLHF	TGTGCCAGCAGCTTACCCGCCGGGGATAATTCACCCCTCCACTTT
TRBJ1-4	.	.	TRBV5-1	CASSLGQQRNEKLFF	TGCGCCAGCAGCTTGGGGCAACAGCGAAATGAAAAACTGTTTTTT
TRBJ2-3	.	.	TRBV7-2	CASSYGLAQYF	TGTGCCAGCAGCTACGGTCTCGCGCAGTATTTT
TRBJ2-3	.	.	TRBV27	CASSYVGVLDTQYF	TGTGCCAGCAGTTACGTAGGGGTTTTAGATACGCAGTATTTT
TRBJ2-4	.	TRBD2	TRBV9	CASSVDGTSGVKNIQYF	TGTGCCAGCAGCGTAGACGGGACTAGCGGGGTTAAAAACATTCAGTACTTC
TRBJ2-7	.	.	TRBV6-6	CASSLDRSAYEQYF	TGTGCCAGCAGTCTCGACAGGTCCGCCTACGAGCAGTACTTC
TRBJ2-5	.	.	TRBV29-1	CSVEGLVGETQYF	TGCAGCGTTGAAGGTCTAGTTGGCGAGACCCAGTACTTC
TRBJ2-2	few	TRBD1	TRBV29-1	CSVYGQGRTGELFF	TGCAGCGTTTACGGACAGGGGAGAACCGGGGAGCTGTTTTTT
TRBJ2-3	many	TRBD2	TRBV5-1	CASRTSGSTKLTDTQYF	TGCGCCAGCAGGACTAGCGGGAGTACAAAACTCACAGATACGCAGTATTTT
TRBJ1-2	.	.	TRBV30	CAWSVPGQPYGYTF	TGTGCCTGGAGTGTACCAGGACAGCCTTATGGCTACACCTTC
TRBJ2-1	many	TRBD2	TRBV7-2	CASSPMALAGGSEQFF	TGTGCCAGCAGCCCGATGGCGCTAGCGGGGGGAAGCGAGCAGTTCTTC
TRBJ2-1	.	.	TRBV11-3	CASSLVLGGLYNEQFF	TGTGCCAGCAGCTTAGTGCTAGGCGGACTCTACAATGAGCAGTTCTTC